What follows are 13 T cell receptor beta chains derived from one specimen sequenced in a study of shared clonotypes between healthy human individuals. Profiled with immunoSEQ multiplex PCR; TCRdb holds only in-frame clones, not every one. The top ten clones hold less than 0.15% of a sample with more than 2 million clones, approximately 94% of them seen once. Material: naive CD4+ T cells sorted from blood. Subset denoted: CD45RA+ positively selected. The receptors here all came from a man younger than 30 in good health.

This chain connects TRBV11-3 to TRBJ2-2; unclear D gene. This CDR3 contains 12 residues. Germline V gene data show CDR1 as SGHNT and CDR2 as YENEEA. V lost 1 base and J 7 bases, leaving 4 bases between the germline ends. The CDR3 nucleotides are TGTGCCAGCAGCTTAGTTGACGGGGAGCTGTTTTTT. As protein: CASSLVDGELFF.

J is TRBJ2-2 and V is TRBV30; 11 positions agree with TRBD1. Looked up from germline, CDR1 is GTSNPN and CDR2 is SVGIG (reference sequence). The length of the CDR3 is 15 residues. V was pared by 3 bases and J by 5 bases, with 5 bases of the junction left unmatched. CDR3: CAWRRTGGRTGELFF. The CDR3 coding sequence is TGTGCCTGGAGGCGGACAGGGGGCAGGACCGGGGAGCTGTTTTTT.

This clone was seen more than once but under ten times. The sample has other DNA sequences that encode this CDR3 too. This chain uses TRBV5-1 with TRBJ1-5, with D possibly TRBD1 on 5 matching bases. Trimming took 0 bases from V and 1 from J, leaving 8 bases between them. Germline lookup yields CDR1 SGHRS and CDR2 YFSETQ. The CDR3 extends over 15 amino acids. This CDR3 is CASSLEGVSNQPQHF. CDR3 in DNA: TGCGCCAGCAGCTTGGAAGGGGTAAGCAATCAGCCCCAGCATTTT.

V gene TRBV15 combines with J gene TRBJ2-1, with 7 bases lining up with TRBD1. J lost 15 bases, V lost 3 bases, and 8 bases had no gene match. Germline CDR1 reads LNHNV; CDR2 reads YYDKDF (reference sequence). The CDR3 extends over 12 amino acids. The CDR3 loop reads CATSSPGGSTFF. CDR3 coding DNA: TGTGCCACCAGCAGTCCAGGGGGATCTACGTTCTTC.

The chain employs TRBV27 and TRBJ2-7; 13 bases map to TRBD2. The CDR3 runs to 15 residues. J was trimmed by 2 bases and V by 5 bases; bases with no gene match: 3. The V gene's germline CDR1 is MNHEY and CDR2 SMNVEV (reference sequence). DNA of the CDR3: TGTGCCAGCAGTAAAACTAGCGGGGGGGCCTACGAGCAGTACTTC. It translates to CASSKTSGGAYEQYF.

This rearrangement joins TRBV5-4 to TRBJ1-2; D is perhaps TRBD1 (5 bases). The CDR3 contains 16 residues. The ends were cut back, 0 bases at V and 3 bases at J, with 15 bases in the middle. Germline lookup yields CDR1 SGHNT and CDR2 YYREEE (reference sequence). DNA for the CDR3: TGTGCCAGCAGCTTGGTGGGCAGGGACTCTCACTATGGCTACACCTTC. Translation: CASSLVGRDSHYGYTF.

The chain carries TRBV29-1 and TRBJ2-7; D perhaps matches TRBD1 (6 bases). CDR1 is SQVTM and CDR2 is ANQGSEA in the germline V gene. V was cut by 3 bases and J by 5 bases, with 11 bases left in between. The CDR3 is made up of 12 amino acids. The CDR3 DNA reads TGCAGCGTTGATTTAGGGGGACACGAGCAGTACTTC. It encodes CSVDLGGHEQYF.

This chain links TRBV6-1 with TRBJ2-5; no reliable D call. V lost 7 bases and J lost 4, with 7 bases in between. CDR1 MNHNS and CDR2 SASEGT come from the germline V gene. The CDR3 has 11 amino acids. The CDR3 bases are TGTGCCAGCAACGGAATAGAGACCCAGTACTTC. Translation gives CASNGIETQYF.

With regard to this clone: Other DNA sequences within the sample encode an identical CDR3. V is TRBV18 and J is TRBJ1-1; 12 nucleotides line up with TRBD1. CDR1 is KGHSH, CDR2 LQKENI, per germline. This CDR3 comprises 15 residues. After removal of 3 bases from V and 4 bases from J, the junction contained 3 bases not matched to a gene. CDR3 DNA sequence: TGTGCCAGCTCACCGGGACAGGGGGCTGGCACTGAAGCTTTCTTT. It yields the protein CASSPGQGAGTEAFF.

Regarding this clone: Other DNA sequences from this sample encode an identical CDR3 as well. The chain couples TRBV2 to TRBJ2-2; D may be TRBD1 or TRBD2 (5 bases each). The V and J ends lost 3 bases and 4 bases respectively, with 6 bases between them. Looked up from germline, CDR1 is SNHLY and CDR2 is FYNNEI. CDR3 length: 13 residues. CDR3 residues: CASSERGTGELFF. For the CDR3, the DNA is TGTGCCAGCAGTGAGAGGGGCACCGGGGAGCTGTTTTTT. Together with reference TRBV2 and TRBJ2-2, the CDR3 gives the full variable domain: EPEVTQTPSHQVTQMGQEVILRCVPISNHLYFYWYRQILGQKVEFLVSFYNNEISEKSEIFDDQFSVERPDGSNFTLKIRSTKLEDSAMYFCASSERGTGELFFGEGSRLTVL.

The chain carries TRBV30 and TRBJ2-2; either TRBD1 or TRBD2 may fit D (5 bases each). The germline V gene has CDR1 GTSNPN and CDR2 SVGIG (reference sequence). The ends were cut back, 8 bases at V and 3 bases at J, with 10 bases in the middle. The CDR3 has 12 amino acids. CDR3 nucleotide sequence: TGTGCCATCGGGACGGACACCGGGGAGCTGTTTTTT. Protein: CAIGTDTGELFF.

The chain has TRBV28 and TRBJ1-6; the D gene is possibly TRBD1 (6 bases). The CDR3 consists of 15 residues. Trimming took off 7 bases at V and 8 bases at J, with 18 bases between the two ends. Germline CDR1 is MDHEN and CDR2 is SYDVKM. The CDR3 region is CASTITGPGDSPLHF. CDR3 DNA sequence: TGTGCCAGCACCATTACAGGGCCAGGAGATTCACCCCTCCACTTT.

The J gene is TRBJ2-3, the V gene TRBV5-6; D might be TRBD2 (5 bases). Between the trimmed V and J ends, which lost 2 bases and 0 bases, there was a span of 10 bases. CDR3 length equals 15 residues. CDR1 and CDR2 (germline): SGHDT, YYEEEE. The CDR3: CASSFFEGSTDTQYF. The CDR3 nucleotides read TGTGCCAGCAGCTTTTTTGAGGGTAGCACAGATACGCAGTATTTT.